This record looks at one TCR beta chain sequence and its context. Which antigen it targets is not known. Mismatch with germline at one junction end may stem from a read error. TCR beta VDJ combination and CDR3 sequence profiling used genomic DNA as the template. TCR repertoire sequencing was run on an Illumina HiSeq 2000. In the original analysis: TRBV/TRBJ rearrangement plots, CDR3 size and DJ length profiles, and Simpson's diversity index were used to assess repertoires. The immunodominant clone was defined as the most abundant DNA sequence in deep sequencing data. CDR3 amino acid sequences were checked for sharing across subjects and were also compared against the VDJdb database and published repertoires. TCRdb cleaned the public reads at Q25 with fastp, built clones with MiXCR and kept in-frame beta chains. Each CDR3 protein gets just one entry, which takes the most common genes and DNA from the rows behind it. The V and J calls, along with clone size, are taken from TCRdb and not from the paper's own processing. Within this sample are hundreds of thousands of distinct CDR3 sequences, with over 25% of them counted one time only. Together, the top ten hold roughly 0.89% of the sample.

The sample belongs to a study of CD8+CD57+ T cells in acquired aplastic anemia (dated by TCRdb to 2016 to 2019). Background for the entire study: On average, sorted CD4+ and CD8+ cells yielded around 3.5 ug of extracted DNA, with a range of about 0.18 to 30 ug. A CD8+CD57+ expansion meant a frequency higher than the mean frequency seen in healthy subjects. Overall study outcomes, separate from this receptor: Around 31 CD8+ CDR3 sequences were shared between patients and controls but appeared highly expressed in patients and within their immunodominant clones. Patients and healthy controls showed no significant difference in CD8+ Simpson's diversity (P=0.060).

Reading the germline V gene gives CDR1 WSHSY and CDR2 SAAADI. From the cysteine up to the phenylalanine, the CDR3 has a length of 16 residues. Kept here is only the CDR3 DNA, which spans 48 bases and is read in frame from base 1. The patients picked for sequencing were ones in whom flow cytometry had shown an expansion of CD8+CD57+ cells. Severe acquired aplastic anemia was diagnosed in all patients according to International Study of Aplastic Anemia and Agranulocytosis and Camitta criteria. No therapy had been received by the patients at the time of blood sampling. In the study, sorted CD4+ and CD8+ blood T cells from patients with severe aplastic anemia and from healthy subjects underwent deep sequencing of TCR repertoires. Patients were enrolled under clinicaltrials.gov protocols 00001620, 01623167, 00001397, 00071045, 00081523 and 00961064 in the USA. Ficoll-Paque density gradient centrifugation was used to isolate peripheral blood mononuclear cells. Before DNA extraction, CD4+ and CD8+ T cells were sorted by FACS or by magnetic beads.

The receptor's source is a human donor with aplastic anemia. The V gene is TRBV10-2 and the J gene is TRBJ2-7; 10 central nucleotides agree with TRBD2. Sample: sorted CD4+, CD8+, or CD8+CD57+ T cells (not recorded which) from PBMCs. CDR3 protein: CASSPGTSVGSYEQYF. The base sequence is TGTGCCAGCAGTCCCGGGACTAGCGTAGGTAGCTACGAGCAGTACTTC.